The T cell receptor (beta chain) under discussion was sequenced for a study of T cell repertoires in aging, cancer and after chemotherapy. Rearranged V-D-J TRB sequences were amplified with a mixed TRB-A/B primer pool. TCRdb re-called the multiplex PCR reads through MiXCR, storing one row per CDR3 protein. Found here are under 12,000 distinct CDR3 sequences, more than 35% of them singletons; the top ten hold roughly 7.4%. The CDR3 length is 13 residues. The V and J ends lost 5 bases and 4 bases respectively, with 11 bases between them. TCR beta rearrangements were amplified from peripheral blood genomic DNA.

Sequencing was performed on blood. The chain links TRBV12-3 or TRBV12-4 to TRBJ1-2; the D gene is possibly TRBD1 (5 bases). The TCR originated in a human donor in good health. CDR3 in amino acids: CASSPGPPYGYTF. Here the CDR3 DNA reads TGTGCCAGCAGTCCGGGGCCGCCCTATGGCTACACCTTC.